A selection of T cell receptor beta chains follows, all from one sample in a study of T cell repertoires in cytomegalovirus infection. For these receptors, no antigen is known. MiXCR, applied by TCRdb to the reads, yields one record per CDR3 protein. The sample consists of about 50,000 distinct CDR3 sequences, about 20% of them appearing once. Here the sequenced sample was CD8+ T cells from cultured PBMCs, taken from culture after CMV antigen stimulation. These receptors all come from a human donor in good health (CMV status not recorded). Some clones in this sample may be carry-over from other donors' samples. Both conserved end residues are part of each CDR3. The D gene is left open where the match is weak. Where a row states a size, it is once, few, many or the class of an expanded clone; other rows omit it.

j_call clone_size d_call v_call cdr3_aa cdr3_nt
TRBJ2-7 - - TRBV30 CAWSVDQPSTYEQYF TGTGCCTGGAGTGTGGACCAGCCTTCAACCTACGAGCAGTACTTC
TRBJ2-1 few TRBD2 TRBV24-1 CATSGGGLLYNEQFF TGTGCCACCAGTGGCGGGGGGTTGCTATACAATGAGCAGTTCTTC
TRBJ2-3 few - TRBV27 CASSFGSSFTDTQYF TGTGCCAGCAGTTTCGGGTCTTCTTTCACAGATACGCAGTATTTT
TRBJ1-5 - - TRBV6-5 CASSYSRSHSQPQHF TGTGCCAGCAGTTACTCGAGGTCCCACAGCCAGCCCCAGCATTTT
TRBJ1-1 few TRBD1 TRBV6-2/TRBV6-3 CASSYRWDRPNTEAFF TGTGCCAGCAGTTACAGGTGGGACAGACCGAACACTGAAGCTTTCTTT
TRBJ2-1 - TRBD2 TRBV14 CASSQPIAGAAYNEQFF TGTGCCAGCAGCCAACCAATAGCGGGTGCCGCCTACAATGAGCAGTTCTTC
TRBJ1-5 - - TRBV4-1 CASSQEPLGDNQPQHF TGCGCCAGCAGCCAAGAGCCGTTAGGGGACAATCAGCCCCAGCATTTT
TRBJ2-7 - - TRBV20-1 CSAEYEQYF TGCAGTGCGGAGTACGAGCAGTACTTC
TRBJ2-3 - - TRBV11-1 CASSFGQTTDTQYF TGTGCCAGCAGCTTCGGACAGACCACAGATACGCAGTATTTT
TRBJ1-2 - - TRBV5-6 CASTSGAYGYTF TGTGCCAGCACCTCGGGGGCCTATGGCTACACCTTC
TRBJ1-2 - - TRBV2 CASSETASYGYTF TGTGCCAGCAGTGAAACGGCATCTTATGGCTACACCTTC